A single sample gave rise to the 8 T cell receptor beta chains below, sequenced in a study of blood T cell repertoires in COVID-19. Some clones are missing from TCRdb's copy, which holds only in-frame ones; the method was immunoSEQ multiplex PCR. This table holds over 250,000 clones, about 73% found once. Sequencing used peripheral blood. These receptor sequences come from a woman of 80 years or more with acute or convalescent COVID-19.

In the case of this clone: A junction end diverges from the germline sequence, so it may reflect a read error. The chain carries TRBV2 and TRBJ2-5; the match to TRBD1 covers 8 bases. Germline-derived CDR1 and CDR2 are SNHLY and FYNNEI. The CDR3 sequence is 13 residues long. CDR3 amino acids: CASRRQGLGRTNF. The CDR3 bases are TGTGCCAGCAGAAGACAGGGGTTGGGTCGCACAAACTTC.

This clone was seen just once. The CDR3: CASSPTTGGESEQFF. The CDR3 DNA follows: TGTGCCAGCTCACCGACGACAGGGGGCGAATCTGAGCAGTTCTTC. The V and J genes are TRBV18 and TRBJ2-1; the match to TRBD1 covers 10 bases. CDR1 and CDR2 (germline): KGHSH, LQKENI. This CDR3 is 15 amino acids long. V was clipped by 3 bases and J by 9 bases; unmatched bases: 8.

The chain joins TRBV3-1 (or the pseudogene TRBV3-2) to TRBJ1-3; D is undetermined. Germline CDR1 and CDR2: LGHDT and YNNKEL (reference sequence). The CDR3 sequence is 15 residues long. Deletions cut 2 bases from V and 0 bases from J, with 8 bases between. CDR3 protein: CASSQKVSSGNTIYF. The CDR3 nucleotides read TGTGCCAGCAGCCAAAAAGTGAGCTCTGGAAACACCATATATTTT.

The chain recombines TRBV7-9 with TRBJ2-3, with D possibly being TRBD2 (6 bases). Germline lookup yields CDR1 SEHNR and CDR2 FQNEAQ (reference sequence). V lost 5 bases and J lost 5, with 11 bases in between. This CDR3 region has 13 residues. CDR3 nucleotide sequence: TGTGCCAGCAGCCCCCTGGGAGGAGATACGCAGTATTTT. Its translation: CASSPLGGDTQYF.

CDR3 nucleotides: TGTGCCAGCAGTTTGGGACAGACCTTCACAGATACGCAGTATTTT. It is translated as CASSLGQTFTDTQYF. The chain carries TRBV6-6 and TRBJ2-3, with TRBD1 matching 7 bases. The CDR3 extends over 15 amino acids. Germline assignment: CDR1 MNHNY and CDR2 SVGAGI (reference sequence). The V and J ends lost 4 bases and 2 bases, in that order; junction bases with no gene match: 6.

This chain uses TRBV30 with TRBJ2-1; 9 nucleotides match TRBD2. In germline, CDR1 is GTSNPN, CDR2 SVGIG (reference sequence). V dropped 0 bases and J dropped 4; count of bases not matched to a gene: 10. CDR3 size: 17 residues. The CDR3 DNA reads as TGTGCCTGGAGTGTACTAGCGGGTAGGCCGGGTTACAATGAGCAGTTCTTC. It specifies CAWSVLAGRPGYNEQFF. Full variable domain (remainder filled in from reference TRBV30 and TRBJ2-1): SQTIHQWPATLVQPVGSPLSLECTVEGTSNPNLYWYRQAAGRGLQLLFYSVGIGQISSEVPQNLSASRPQDRQFILSSKKLLLSDSGFYLCAWSVLAGRPGYNEQFFGPGTRLTVL.

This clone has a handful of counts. The CDR3 loop is CASTIRGSEAFF. The CDR3 DNA is TGTGCCAGTACCATCAGGGGATCTGAAGCTTTCTTT. The rearrangement joins TRBV19 to TRBJ1-1; D is perhaps TRBD1 (6 bases). The V end was cut by 7 bases, the J end by 6 bases, with 12 bases between. Germline V gene data show CDR1 as LNHDA and CDR2 as SQIVND (reference sequence). The CDR3 is 12 amino acids.

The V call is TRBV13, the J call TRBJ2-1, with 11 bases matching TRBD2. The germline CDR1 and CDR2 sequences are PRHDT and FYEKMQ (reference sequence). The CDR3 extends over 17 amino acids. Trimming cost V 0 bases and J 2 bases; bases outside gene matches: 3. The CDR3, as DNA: TGTGCCAGCAGCTTAGGCCATAGCGGGAGGGCCTACAATGAGCAGTTCTTC. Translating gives CASSLGHSGRAYNEQFF.